This is a list of T cell receptor beta chains from one sample in a study of CD8 T cells in ankylosing spondylitis. TCRdb reprocessed the 5' RACE reads with MiXCR, giving one entry per CDR3 protein. This sample has 200,000 to 250,000 distinct CDR3 sequences, with around 16% found just once. Source material: blood, either unsorted or a sorted T cell fraction (not recorded which). These receptors were obtained from a male donor with ankylosing spondylitis. Both conserved end residues are part of each CDR3. The D gene is left open where the match is weak. Only some rows state a clone size, as once, few, many or a class for expanded clones.

d_gene | j_gene | abundance | v_gene | CDR3aa | CDR3nt
TRBD1 | TRBJ1-2 | . | TRBV7-9 | CASSPPGGQGASGYTF | TGTGCCAGCAGCCCACCAGGGGGACAGGGGGCAAGTGGCTACACCTTC
. | TRBJ2-3 | once | TRBV9 | CASSVVGVTDTQYF | TGTGCCAGCAGCGTAGTAGGGGTCACAGATACGCAGTATTTT
TRBD1 | TRBJ2-1 | . | TRBV29-1 | CSVGTGDSSYNEQFF | TGCAGCGTTGGGACAGGCGATAGCTCCTACAATGAGCAGTTCTTC
. | TRBJ2-2 | . | TRBV5-1 | CASSLEAWEAGELFF | TGCGCCAGCAGCTTGGAAGCTTGGGAGGCCGGGGAGCTGTTTTTT
. | TRBJ2-1 | medium-sized | TRBV6-5 | CASSPGTSHNEQFF | TGTGCCAGCAGCCCGGGCACCTCGCACAATGAGCAGTTCTTC
. | TRBJ2-5 | . | TRBV10-2 | CASSSTVTGEPTGQYF | TGCGCCAGCAGTTCCACGGTAACGGGCGAGCCCACGGGCCAGTACTTC
. | TRBJ2-7 | few | TRBV7-9 | CASSLGRSDYEQYF | TGTGCCAGCAGCTTGGGACGTAGCGACTACGAGCAGTACTTC
TRBD1 | TRBJ1-5 | few | TRBV2 | CASSEVGTDSNQPQHF | TGTGCCAGCAGTGAAGTTGGGACAGATAGCAATCAGCCCCAGCATTTT
TRBD2 | TRBJ2-7 | . | TRBV6-1 | CASNDGTSGSASYEQYF | TGTGCCAGCAACGACGGGACTAGCGGGTCCGCCTCCTACGAGCAGTACTTC
. | TRBJ2-3 | . | TRBV27 | CASSRLLGVDTQYF | TGTGCCAGCAGCCGTCTCCTAGGAGTAGATACGCAGTATTTT
TRBD1 | TRBJ2-2 | . | TRBV24-1 | CATSGLGTGGAGELFF | TGTGCCACCAGTGGTTTGGGGACAGGGGGTGCCGGGGAGCTGTTTTTT
TRBD2 | TRBJ2-7 | . | TRBV6-2/TRBV6-3 | CASSYGLAGGSLYEQYF | TGTGCCAGCAGTTACGGACTAGCGGGAGGGTCCCTCTACGAGCAGTACTTC
TRBD1 | TRBJ2-5 | few | TRBV28 | CASSSPIQGALLETQYF | TGTGCCAGCAGTTCCCCGATACAGGGGGCTTTGTTGGAGACCCAGTACTTC
TRBD1 | TRBJ1-2 | few | TRBV7-8 | CASSSDRGVYGYTF | TGTGCCAGCAGCTCGGACAGGGGTGTCTATGGCTACACCTTC
TRBD1 | TRBJ2-7 | few | TRBV27 | CASSLGRGPYEQYF | TGTGCCAGCAGTTTAGGCAGGGGGCCCTACGAGCAGTACTTC
. | TRBJ1-4 | . | TRBV30 | CAWSRPRGEKLFF | TGTGCCTGGAGTCGACCCCGGGGTGAAAAACTGTTTTTT
. | TRBJ2-6 | . | TRBV28 | CASGDEPGANVLTF | TGTGCCAGCGGTGACGAACCTGGGGCCAACGTCCTGACTTTC
TRBD2 | TRBJ2-5 | few | TRBV5-6 | CASSRFLAAHQETQYF | TGTGCCAGCAGCCGTTTCCTAGCGGCACACCAAGAGACCCAGTACTTC
TRBD2 | TRBJ2-2 | . | TRBV4-3 | CASSQDPGTSNTGELFF | TGCGCCAGCAGCCAAGATCCAGGGACTAGCAACACCGGGGAGCTGTTTTTT
TRBD2 | TRBJ2-7 | once | TRBV4-1 | CASSQVASGGFSSYEQYF | TGCGCCAGCAGCCAAGTAGCTAGCGGGGGCTTCAGCTCCTACGAGCAGTACTTC
. | TRBJ1-2 | few | TRBV19 | CASSVRVVDYGYTF | TGTGCCAGTAGTGTCCGGGTGGTAGACTATGGCTACACCTTC
TRBD1 | TRBJ2-2 | . | TRBV2 | CASETGETGELFF | TGTGCCAGCGAGACAGGGGAGACCGGGGAGCTGTTTTTT